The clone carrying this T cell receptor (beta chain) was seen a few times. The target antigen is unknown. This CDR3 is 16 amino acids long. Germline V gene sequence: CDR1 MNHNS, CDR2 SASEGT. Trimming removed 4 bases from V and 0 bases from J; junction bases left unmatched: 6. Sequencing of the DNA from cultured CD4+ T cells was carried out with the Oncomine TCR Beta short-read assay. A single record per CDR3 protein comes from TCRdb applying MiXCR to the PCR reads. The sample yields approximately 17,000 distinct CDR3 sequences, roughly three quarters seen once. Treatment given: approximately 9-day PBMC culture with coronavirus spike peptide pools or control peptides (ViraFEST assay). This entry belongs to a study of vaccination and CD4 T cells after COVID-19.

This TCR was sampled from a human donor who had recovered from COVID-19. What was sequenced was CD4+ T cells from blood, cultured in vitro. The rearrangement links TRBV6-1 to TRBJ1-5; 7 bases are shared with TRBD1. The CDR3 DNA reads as TGTGCCAGCAGTGCCGGGACAGCCTCTAGCAATCAGCCCCAGCATTTT. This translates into CASSAGTASSNQPQHF.